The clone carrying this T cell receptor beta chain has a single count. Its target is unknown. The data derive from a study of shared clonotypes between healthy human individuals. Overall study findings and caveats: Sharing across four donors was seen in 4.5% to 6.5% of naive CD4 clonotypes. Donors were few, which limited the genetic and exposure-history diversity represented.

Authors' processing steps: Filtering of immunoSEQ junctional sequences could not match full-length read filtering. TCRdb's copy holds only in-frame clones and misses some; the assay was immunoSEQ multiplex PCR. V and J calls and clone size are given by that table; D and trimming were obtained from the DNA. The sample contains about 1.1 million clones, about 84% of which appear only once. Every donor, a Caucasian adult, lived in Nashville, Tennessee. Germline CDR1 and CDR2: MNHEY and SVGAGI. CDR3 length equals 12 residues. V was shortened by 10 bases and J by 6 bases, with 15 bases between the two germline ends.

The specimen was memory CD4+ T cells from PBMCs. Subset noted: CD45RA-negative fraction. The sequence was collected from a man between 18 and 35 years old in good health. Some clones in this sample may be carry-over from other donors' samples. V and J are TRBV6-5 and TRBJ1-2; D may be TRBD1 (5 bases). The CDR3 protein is CATADKGNGYTF. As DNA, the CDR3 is TGTGCCACCGCGGACAAGGGCAATGGCTACACCTTC.